The 4 T cell receptor beta chains below all came from one sample that was sequenced in a study of blood T cells in healthy people across ages. Primed by a sample-barcoded 5' primer and a J-beta primer mix, a second PCR proceeded for about 6 to 11 cycles. TCRdb reanalysed the 5' RACE reads using MiXCR and keeps one entry per CDR3 protein. The sample includes roughly 410,000 distinct CDR3 sequences, 45% to 60% of them seen just once. The sample was blood. The receptors were sampled from a man aged 55 to 70 in good health.

This clonotype was observed a few times. The CDR3 loop is CSVARYEEQYF. The CDR3 DNA follows: TGCAGCGTTGCCCGGTATGAAGAGCAGTACTTC. The chain has TRBV29-1 and TRBJ2-7; no definite D call. Trimming left V 4 bases short and J 7 bases short, with 11 bases between. This CDR3 comprises 11 residues. CDR1 is SQVTM, CDR2 ANQGSEA, per germline.

Ten or more counts support this clonotype. The chain couples TRBV12-3 or TRBV12-4 to TRBJ2-1, with D possibly being TRBD1 or TRBD2 (5 bases each). Between the trimmed V and J ends, which lost 6 bases and 10 bases, there was a span of 10 bases. The CDR3 totals 11 residues. The CDR3, as DNA: TGTGCCAGCAGCGATAGGGACGAGCAGTTCTTC. Its translation is CASSDRDEQFF.

This clonotype was counted a few times. This sequence joins TRBV20-1 and TRBJ1-5, with TRBD1 matching over 7 bases. In germline, CDR1 is DFQATT, CDR2 SNEGSKA (reference sequence). This CDR3 region has 16 residues. J lost 0 bases, V lost 0 bases, and 5 bases had no gene match. The CDR3 spells CSARDAGQASNQPQHF. CDR3 DNA sequence: TGCAGTGCTAGAGATGCCGGACAGGCTAGCAATCAGCCCCAGCATTTT.

This clonotype was recorded a few times. The chain links TRBV15 to TRBJ2-5; possible D gene TRBD1, 5 bases. In germline, CDR1 is LNHNV, CDR2 YYDKDF (reference sequence). Trimming shortened V by 0 bases and J by 3 bases, and 11 bases separated the two germline ends. The length of the CDR3 is 15 residues. The CDR3 region is CATSRDQGRKETQYF. In nucleotides, the CDR3 is TGTGCCACCAGCAGAGATCAGGGCAGAAAAGAGACCCAGTACTTC.